This TCR beta chain was obtained from a study of control samples from healthy donors and cancer patients (dated by TCRdb to 2018 to 2021). The library was made by the immunoSEQ multiplex PCR assay. TCRdb retrieved this table from immuneACCESS and kept in-frame rearrangements only. Not all clones are present; in checked studies, unresolved V genes account for under half, and no reason is known for the remainder. The sample contains about 120,000 clones, approximately 89% of them found a single time. 6% to 8.5% of the sample belongs to the ten largest clones. A word on this clone: The antigen it recognizes is unknown. Base qualities are not recorded, but no much larger clone differs from it by a single base.

The germline ends are 18 bases apart after V is trimmed by 6 bases and J by 1 base. The germline V gene sets CDR1 to MDHEN and CDR2 to SYDVKM. Taken from cysteine to phenylalanine, the CDR3 has 16 residues. The read is trimmed to its CDR3 DNA, 48 bases read in frame from base 1. The rearranged segments are TRBV28 and TRBJ2-5; the best D guess is TRBD1, with 6 bases matching. Sample: blood. The clonotype comes from a woman between 18 and 30 years old in good health. The bases read TGTGCCAGCAGGAGGTCGACAGGTAGTACCCAAGAGACCCAGTACTTC. Its translation reads: CASRRSTGSTQETQYF.